This is a list of T cell receptor beta chains from one sample in a study of T cells in tuberculosis. Clones were read by immunoSEQ multiplex PCR, and TCRdb kept only the in-frame ones, dropping some. The data contain 20,000 to 25,000 clones, around nine tenths of them singletons. What was sequenced was PBMCs. The receptors derive from a donor aged 5 to 30 with latent tuberculosis or without tuberculosis infection. Some clones in this sample may be carry-over from other donors' samples. The CDR3 runs from the conserved cysteine through the conserved F or W. The D gene is left open where the match is weak. Clone size is not always given. Where it is, it says once, few, many or a class for expanded clones.

CDR3	DNA	V	size	D	J
CASSRGLYNEQFF	TGTGCCAGTAGTAGGGGCCTCTACAATGAGCAGTTCTTC	TRBV19	few	NA	TRBJ2-1
CASSADPGGGTDTQYF	TGTGCCAGCAGCGCTGACCCAGGGGGAGGCACAGATACGCAGTATTTT	TRBV9	NA	TRBD1	TRBJ2-3
CSALQGFF	TGCAGTGCTCTCCAGGGTTTCTTT	TRBV20-1	NA	NA	TRBJ1-1
CASSLDPGLSSYNEQFF	TGTGCCAGCAGCTTAGATCCCGGACTCAGCTCCTACAATGAGCAGTTCTTC	TRBV7-9	NA	NA	TRBJ2-1
CASSLGRGRNEQYF	TGTGCCAGCAGCTTGGGCAGGGGGCGAAACGAGCAGTACTTC	TRBV5-6	NA	TRBD1	TRBJ2-7
CASSMRGIRINEQFF	TGTGCCAGTAGTATGAGAGGGATTCGGATCAATGAGCAGTTCTTC	TRBV19	NA	NA	TRBJ2-1
CASTARGGTRNNEQFF	TGTGCCAGCACCGCTCGGGGGGGAACCCGCAACAATGAGCAGTTCTTC	TRBV9	NA	TRBD2	TRBJ2-1
CASSTTGGPNQPQHF	TGCGCCAGCAGCACGACAGGTGGACCCAATCAGCCCCAGCATTTT	TRBV5-1	NA	NA	TRBJ1-5
CASSLASGGSLGADTQYF	TGCGCCAGCAGCTTGGCTAGCGGGGGTTCCCTCGGGGCAGATACGCAGTATTTT	TRBV5-1	NA	TRBD2	TRBJ2-3
CASSQDIPQTGVSGNTIYF	TGCGCCAGCAGCCAAGATATTCCCCAAACAGGCGTTTCTGGAAACACCATATATTTT	TRBV4-3	NA	NA	TRBJ1-3
CASSGTAAGGYTF	TGTGCCAGCAGCGGGACCGCCGCGGGGGGCTACACCTTC	TRBV2	NA	NA	TRBJ1-2
CASSQGATGNTIYF	TGTGCCAGTAGTCAGGGGGCCACTGGAAACACCATATATTTT	TRBV19	NA	TRBD1	TRBJ1-3
CASSLGTGDTEAFF	TGTGCCAGCAGCTTAGGGACAGGGGATACTGAAGCTTTCTTT	TRBV5-4	NA	TRBD1	TRBJ1-1
CASSVASGNTIYF	TGTGCCAGCAGTGTAGCCTCTGGAAACACCATATATTTT	TRBV7-9	NA	NA	TRBJ1-3